This T cell receptor (beta chain) was sequenced for a study of Graves' ophthalmopathy and Graves' hyperthyroidism. Trimming shortened V by 1 base and J by 2 bases, and 12 bases separated the two germline ends. This CDR3 comprises 16 residues. Per the germline V gene, CDR1 is MGHRA and CDR2 is YSYEKL. Broader study findings: Forecasting of ophthalmopathy progression by the model achieved approximately 70% sensitivity and roughly 72% specificity.

In regard to this clonotype: The target antigen is unknown.

As the template, RNA transcripts were used to amplify TCR beta CDR3 regions. First-round RT-PCR used HTBI primers; second-round multiplex PCR followed. Via MiXCR, TCRdb re-called the multiplex PCR reads, giving one row per CDR3 protein. The sample records 500,000 to 800,000 distinct CDR3 sequences, more than 40% being singletons. V is TRBV4-1 and J is TRBJ1-5; no firm D call. Sequencing was done on a sample of peripheral blood. The source is an adult man with Graves' ophthalmopathy. The CDR3 DNA reads TGCGCCAGCAGCCAAGTTGCCGGGTTCGGCAATCAGCCCCAGCATTTT. Encoded protein: CASSQVAGFGNQPQHF.